The rows below give T cell receptor beta chains drawn from one sample of a study of T cell responses to AZD1222 COVID-19 vaccine. Measured with immunoSEQ multiplex PCR; TCRdb has only the in-frame clones, and not every one. Of 80,000 to 90,000 clones listed, about 93% are singletons. Here the sequenced sample was peripheral blood, taken on day 0 of MenACWY control vaccination. The receptors shown here come from an adult in good health. Both conserved end residues are trimmed from each CDR3. The D gene is left open where the match is weak. Rows give clone size only sometimes, using once, few, many, or a class for an expanded clone.

j_call d_call v_call clone_size cdr3_aa
TRBJ2-3 - TRBV5-4 medium-sized ASSLAGRAAPDTQY
TRBJ2-7 - TRBV6-5 - ASSYGDRAYEQY
TRBJ1-1 - TRBV19 - ASSPGTYMGLFP
TRBJ2-3 - TRBV7-9 - ASSFSTSTDTQY
TRBJ1-5 - TRBV25-1 few ASSVAGSNQPQH
TRBJ1-3 - TRBV6-5 - ASSYGGLSGNTIY
TRBJ1-1 - TRBV7-2 - ASSLARYTEAF
TRBJ2-7 TRBD1 TRBV28 - ASSSSGTGRSYEQY
TRBJ2-2 - TRBV6-5 - ASIPGNTGELF
TRBJ1-1 - TRBV6-1 - ASSETGPSTEAF
TRBJ1-2 - TRBV9 once ASGLDYGYT
TRBJ1-1 - TRBV12-3/TRBV12-4 once ASSLQGSTEAF
TRBJ2-7 TRBD1 TRBV5-8 - ASSLTSYRGGEQY
TRBJ1-5 TRBD1 TRBV15 - ATSRDPQGDQPQH
TRBJ2-7 TRBD1 TRBV7-8 once ASSSFGQAHSYEQY
TRBJ1-1 - TRBV6-6 - ASSTQLNTEAF
TRBJ2-1 - TRBV5-1 - ASSLVSNEQF
TRBJ1-3 TRBD1 TRBV5-1 - ASSLVAQGAFGNTIY
TRBJ2-3 TRBD1 TRBV5-1 - ASSQTGDWTDTQY
TRBJ1-1 TRBD1 TRBV19 - ASSRGQGARTEAF
TRBJ1-2 - TRBV28 - ASGRGGSNYGYT
TRBJ2-2 TRBD1 TRBV5-1 - ASRKIQGATGELF
TRBJ2-1 TRBD2 TRBV7-3 - ASSSPGLAGGPGNEQF
TRBJ2-7 - TRBV6-5 - ASSYDDSSYEQY
TRBJ1-4 - TRBV5-1 - ASSIDSEGEKLF
TRBJ2-1 - TRBV24-1 - ATSGGNEQF
TRBJ2-7 - TRBV7-3 - ASSLSGATGEQY
TRBJ2-2 TRBD1 TRBV27 - ASSPTGWNTGELF
TRBJ1-5 - TRBV19 - ASSILRSNQPQH
TRBJ2-7 TRBD1 TRBV7-2 - ASRRTGTGDYEQY
TRBJ2-3 - TRBV5-1 - ASSWAWGGTDTQY
TRBJ2-5 - TRBV20-1 - SASNIGRETQY
TRBJ2-5 - TRBV5-6 - ASSLAVETQY
TRBJ1-5 TRBD1 TRBV19 - ASSILMGDRRNQPQH
TRBJ2-1 - TRBV18 - ASSLAQPPSWGEQF
TRBJ1-1 - TRBV28 - ASSEQVEAF
TRBJ2-7 - TRBV5-1 - ASSNSRHLDEQY
TRBJ2-1 TRBD2 TRBV29-1 - SVEREQSYNEQF
TRBJ2-1 TRBD2 TRBV7-2 - ASSVTSALLFEQF
TRBJ1-1 - TRBV6-5 - ASSYGQGRDTEAF
TRBJ2-3 - TRBV6-2/TRBV6-3 - ASSRASGGGGDTQY
TRBJ2-2 TRBD1 TRBV18 - ASSPSGTGNTGELF
TRBJ1-5 - TRBV28 - ASSSSDRLQH
TRBJ2-7 - TRBV10-2 - ASSDRGRTYEQY
TRBJ2-5 - TRBV29-1 - SVDKGGQETQY
TRBJ2-3 TRBD2 TRBV2 - ASSELTGGDTQY
TRBJ1-2 - TRBV28 - ASVMAGSNYGYT
TRBJ1-6 - TRBV18 - ASSPDKGYSPLH
TRBJ2-6 - TRBV28 once ATETGSGANVLT
TRBJ2-2 - TRBV5-1 - ASSSGGWENTGELF